This record looks at one T cell receptor (beta chain) sequence and its context. The V and J ends lost 6 bases and 10 bases respectively, with 17 bases between them. This CDR3 contains 13 residues. These data originate in a study of CD8 T cells in Susac syndrome. An input of about 0.45 to 1 ug of RNA was subjected to reverse transcription using random hexamers. The method of amplification for TCR beta CDR3 was immunoSEQ multiplex PCR, covering 54 Vbeta and 13 Jbeta. In TCRdb, the immunoSEQ multiplex PCR reads were re-called with MiXCR into one record per CDR3 protein. The table includes roughly 120,000 distinct CDR3 sequences, about 95% detected once. The authors sequenced TCR beta from blood CD8+ and CD4+ T cells. TEMRA cells were enriched by FACS, while CD8+ and CD4+ T cells were obtained through a negative isolation that was performed magnetically.

This receptor was obtained from a human donor in good health. The rearrangement links TRBV12-3 or TRBV12-4 to TRBJ2-3, with TRBD2 as a possible D gene (6 bases). Material: CD4+ T cells from PBMCs. CDR3 sequence reads: CASRPGTRGAQYF. Here the CDR3 DNA reads TGTGCCAGCAGACCTGGGACTCGCGGCGCGCAGTATTTT.